The source of this T cell receptor beta chain is a study of T cells in Graves' hyperthyroidism and ophthalmopathy. Diagnoses rested on clinical symptoms, serum thyroxine and TRAb, thyroid ultrasound and orbital computed tomography. About this clonotype itself: What it recognizes is unknown.

Study findings and constraints: Stable hyperthyroidism and ophthalmopathy were separated using 13 V-J signatures.

TCR beta CDR3 regions were amplified from RNA. HTBI primers were the set used in a first-round RT-PCR of the TCR CDR3. MiXCR, applied by TCRdb to the multiplex PCR reads, yields one record per CDR3 protein. There are approximately 870,000 distinct CDR3 sequences in the sample; 38% occur only once, and around 9.3% lies in the top ten. Sequencing was carried out using blood. This clonotype originated in a man between 18 and 35 years old with Graves' hyperthyroidism.

The CDR3 bases are TGTGCCAGTTCCCGGACCTACACGAAGAATGAAAAACTGTTTTTT. Protein sequence: CASSRTYTKNEKLFF. The gene calls are TRBV7-9 and TRBJ1-4; D remains unclear. Germline lookup yields CDR1 SEHNR and CDR2 FQNEAQ (reference sequence). The CDR3 contains 15 residues. V dropped 9 bases and J dropped 5 bases, with 19 bases sitting between them.